Listed here are 8 T cell receptor beta chains from one sample, sequenced in a study of cytomegalovirus exposure and HLA in healthy donors. PCR was performed using 60 Vbeta and 13 Jbeta primers. Using immunoSEQ multiplex PCR, the repertoire was profiled, and TCRdb retains in-frame clones only, with some absent. The sample has about 160,000 clones, over 70% seen once; the top ten hold about 2.7%. Sequenced input: PBMCs. These receptors originate from a woman aged 45 to 65 in good health and CMV-seropositive.

V usage is TRBV6-1 and J usage is TRBJ2-1; 13 nucleotides line up with TRBD2. Germline CDR1 and CDR2: MNHNS and SASEGT. The CDR3 is 16 amino acids. The trim removed 2 bases at V and 6 bases at J, leaving 4 bases unmatched. CDR3 nucleotides: TGTGCCAGCAGTGAAACTAGCGGGGGGGCGGGCAATGAGCAGTTCTTC. This encodes CASSETSGGAGNEQFF.

This clone was observed a few times. The V gene is TRBV10-1, the J gene TRBJ1-1; no firm D call. Germline V gene lookup returns CDR1 WNHNN and CDR2 SYGVQD (reference sequence). The CDR3 length is 13 residues. V shed 2 bases and J shed 2 bases, with 6 bases lying between them. CDR3 sequence reads: CASSEQVNTEAFF. The CDR3, as DNA: TGCGCCAGCAGTGAGCAGGTAAACACTGAAGCTTTCTTT.

This clone appeared once. This rearrangement joins TRBV19 to TRBJ2-1; 15 nucleotides agree with TRBD2. Trimming cost V 5 bases and J 9 bases; bases outside gene matches: 8. The germline V gene has CDR1 LNHDA and CDR2 SQIVND (reference sequence). The CDR3 runs to 16 residues. In DNA, the CDR3 is TGTGCCAGTAGTGGAGGACTAGCGGGGGGGCCTGTTGAGCAGTTCTTC. It codes for CASSGGLAGGPVEQFF.

The chain employs TRBV7-9 and TRBJ2-4, with D maybe TRBD1 (6 bases). Germline V gene sequence: CDR1 SEHNR, CDR2 FQNEAQ (reference sequence). V dropped 4 bases and J dropped 0 bases, with 13 bases sitting between them. This CDR3 is built from 16 residues. CDR3: CASSSPDSLAKNIQYF. CDR3 nucleotide sequence: TGTGCCAGCAGCTCCCCGGACAGCCTAGCCAAAAACATTCAGTACTTC. Combining the CDR3 with reference TRBV7-9 and TRBJ2-4 gives the whole variable domain DTGVSQNPRHKITKRGQNVTFRCDPISEHNRLYWYRQTLGQGPEFLTYFQNEAQLEKSRLLSDRFSAERPKGSFSTLEIQRTEQGDSAMYLCASSSPDSLAKNIQYFGAGTRLSVL.

V usage is TRBV11-2 and J usage is TRBJ2-3, with D unclear. The V end was cut by 2 bases, the J end by 0 bases, with 3 bases between. CDR1 is SGHAT and CDR2 is FQNNGV in the germline V gene. The CDR3 spans 13 residues. CDR3 sequence: CASSLQSTDTQYF. In DNA form, the CDR3 reads TGTGCCAGCAGCTTACAGAGCACAGATACGCAGTATTTT.

This rearrangement joins TRBV20-1 to TRBJ1-1; D remains ambiguous. CDR1 DFQATT and CDR2 SNEGSKA come from the germline V gene (reference sequence). V dropped 3 bases and J dropped 3 bases, with 2 bases sitting between them. This CDR3 spans 10 amino acids. The CDR3 protein is CSASYTEAFF. As DNA, the CDR3 is TGCAGTGCTAGCTACACTGAAGCTTTCTTT.

This rearrangement joins TRBV7-8 to TRBJ1-6; D uncertain. CDR1 SGHVS and CDR2 FQNEAQ come from the germline V gene. This CDR3 is built from 14 residues. V lost 1 base, J lost 7 bases, and 8 bases lay in between. The CDR3 bases are TGTGCCAGCAGCTTAGTCCCAGGAAATTCACCCCTCCACTTT. Translation gives CASSLVPGNSPLHF.

The gene calls are TRBV5-1 and TRBJ2-5; 7 positions match TRBD1. The better agreement between TRBJ2-7 and the DNA end casts doubt on the J call. The CDR3 runs to 14 residues. The germline V gene encodes CDR1 SGHRS and CDR2 YFSETQ. CDR3 in DNA: TGCGCCAGCAGCATGGCACAGGGGAAGTACGAGCAGTACTTC. Translation gives CASSMAQGKYEQYF.